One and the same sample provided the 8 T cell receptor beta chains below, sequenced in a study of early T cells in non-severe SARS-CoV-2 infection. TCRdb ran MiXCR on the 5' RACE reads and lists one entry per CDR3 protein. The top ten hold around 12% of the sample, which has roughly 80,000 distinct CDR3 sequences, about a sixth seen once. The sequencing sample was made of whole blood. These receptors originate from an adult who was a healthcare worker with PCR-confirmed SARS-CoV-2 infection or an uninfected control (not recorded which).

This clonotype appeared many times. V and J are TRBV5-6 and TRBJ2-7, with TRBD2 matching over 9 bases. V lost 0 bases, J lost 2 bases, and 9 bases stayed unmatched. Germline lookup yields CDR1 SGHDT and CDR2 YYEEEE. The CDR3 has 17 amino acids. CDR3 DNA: TGTGCCAGCAGCTTGGGCCGTAGGAGCGGGGGGACCTACGAGCAGTACTTC. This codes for CASSLGRRSGGTYEQYF.

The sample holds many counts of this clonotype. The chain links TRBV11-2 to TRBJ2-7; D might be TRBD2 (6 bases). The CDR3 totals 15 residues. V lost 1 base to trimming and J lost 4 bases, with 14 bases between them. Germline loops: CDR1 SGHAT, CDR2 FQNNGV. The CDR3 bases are TGTGCCAGCAGCTTAGGAGGCGGGACGCAGTACGAGCAGTACTTC. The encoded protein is CASSLGGGTQYEQYF.

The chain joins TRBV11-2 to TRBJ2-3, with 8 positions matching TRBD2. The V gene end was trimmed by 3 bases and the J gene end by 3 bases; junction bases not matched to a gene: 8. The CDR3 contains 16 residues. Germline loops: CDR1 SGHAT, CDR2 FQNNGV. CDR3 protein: CASSLGPGLGTDTQYF. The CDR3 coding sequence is TGTGCCAGCAGCTTGGGACCGGGACTAGGAACAGATACGCAGTATTTT.

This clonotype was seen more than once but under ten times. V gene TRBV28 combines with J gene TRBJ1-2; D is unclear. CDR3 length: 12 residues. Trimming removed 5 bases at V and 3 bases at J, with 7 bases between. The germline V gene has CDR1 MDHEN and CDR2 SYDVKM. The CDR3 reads CASSPRYYGYTF. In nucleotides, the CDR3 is TGTGCCAGCAGTCCTCGATACTATGGCTACACCTTC.

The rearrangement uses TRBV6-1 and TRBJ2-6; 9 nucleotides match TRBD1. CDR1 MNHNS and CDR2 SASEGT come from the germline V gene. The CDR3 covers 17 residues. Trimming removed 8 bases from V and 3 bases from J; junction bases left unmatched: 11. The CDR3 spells CASRAGTGKFGANVLTF. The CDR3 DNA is TGTGCCAGCCGGGCCGGGACAGGGAAGTTTGGGGCCAACGTCCTGACTTTC.

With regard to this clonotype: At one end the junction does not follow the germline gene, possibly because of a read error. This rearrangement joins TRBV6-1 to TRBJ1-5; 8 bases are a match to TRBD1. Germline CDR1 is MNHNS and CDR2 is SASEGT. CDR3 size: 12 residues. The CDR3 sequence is CASGQGPQLQHF. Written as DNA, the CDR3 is TGTGCCAGCGGACAGGGCCCTCAGCTCCAGCATTTT.

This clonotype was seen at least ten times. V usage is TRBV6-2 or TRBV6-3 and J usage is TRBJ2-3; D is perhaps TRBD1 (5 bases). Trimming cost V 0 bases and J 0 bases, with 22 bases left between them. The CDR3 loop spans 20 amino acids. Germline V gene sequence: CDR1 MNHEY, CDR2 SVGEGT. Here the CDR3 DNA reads TGTGCCAGCAGTTACTCGACAGCTTTCTCTGCAGGGTCCAGCACAGATACGCAGTATTTT. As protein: CASSYSTAFSAGSSTDTQYF.

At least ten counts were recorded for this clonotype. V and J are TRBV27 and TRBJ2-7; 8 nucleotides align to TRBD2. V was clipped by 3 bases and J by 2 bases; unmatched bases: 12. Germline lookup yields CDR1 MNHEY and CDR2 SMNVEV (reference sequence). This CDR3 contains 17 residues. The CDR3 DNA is TGTGCCAGCAGTTTCTCGGGGGGGACACCGGTGCCCTACGAGCAGTACTTC. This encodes CASSFSGGTPVPYEQYF.